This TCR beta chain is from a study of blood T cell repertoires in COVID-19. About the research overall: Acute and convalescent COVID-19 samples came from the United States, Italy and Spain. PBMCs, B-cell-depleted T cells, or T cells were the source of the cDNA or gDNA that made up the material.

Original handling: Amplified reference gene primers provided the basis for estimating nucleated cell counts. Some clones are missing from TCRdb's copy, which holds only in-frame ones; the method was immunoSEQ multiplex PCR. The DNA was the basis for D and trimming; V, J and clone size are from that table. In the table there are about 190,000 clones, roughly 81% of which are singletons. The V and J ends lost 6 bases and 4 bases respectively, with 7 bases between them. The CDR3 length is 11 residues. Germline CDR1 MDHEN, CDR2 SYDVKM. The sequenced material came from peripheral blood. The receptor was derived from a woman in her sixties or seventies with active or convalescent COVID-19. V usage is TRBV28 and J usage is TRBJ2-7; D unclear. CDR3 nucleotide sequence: TGTGCCAGCAGCTACGGGTACGAGCAGTACTTC. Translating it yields CASSYGYEQYF.